This T cell receptor (beta chain) was identified during a study of blood T cell repertoires in COVID-19. Across the whole study: Nucleic acid was either cDNA or gDNA, and it came from T cells, B-cell-depleted T cells, or PBMCs.

Authors' analysis steps: Nucleated cell number was recorded as an estimate derived from reference gene primer amplification. Measured with immunoSEQ multiplex PCR; TCRdb has only the in-frame clones, and not every one. Clonal size and the V and J genes are those of that table, whereas D and trimming came from the DNA. The sample includes roughly 30,000 clones, roughly 78% of them seen just once. CDR3 length: 17 amino acids. V lost 3 bases and J lost 7, with 22 bases in between. Per germline, CDR1 MDHEN and CDR2 SYDVKM. The receptor comes from a boy younger than 10 with active or convalescent COVID-19. The chain joins TRBV28 to TRBJ1-5; D remains ambiguous. Sequencing was performed on peripheral blood. CDR3 sequence: CASSFLTSTSGGQPQHF. CDR3 DNA: TGTGCCAGCAGTTTCCTTACCTCGACGTCAGGTGGACAGCCCCAGCATTTT.